The clone carrying this TCR beta chain ranks as medium-sized. This entry belongs to a study of spatial heterogeneity in lung cancer. CDR3 length: 13 amino acids. The germline V gene has CDR1 DFQATT and CDR2 SNEGSKA (reference sequence). Time point described: sample taken at primary tumor resection. The roughly 79 donors had untreated early-stage non-small cell lung cancer. TCRdb reprocessed the 5' RACE reads via MiXCR and lists one record per CDR3 protein. The table shows approximately 7,700 distinct CDR3 sequences, with 9% to 10% occurring only once. The clonotype originates from a male donor with early-stage non-small cell lung cancer. Sample: normal lung tissue next to the tumor, taken at surgery. The rearrangement links TRBV20-1 to TRBJ2-5; possibly TRBD1 or TRBD2 for D (7 bases each). DNA for the CDR3: TGCAGAGGGGGGGACAGCACCCCAGAGACCCAGTACTTC. Translated, it gives CRGGDSTPETQYF.